One sample yielded the 12 T cell receptor beta chains listed below, sequenced in a study of identical twins' blood T cells. TCRdb called the 5' RACE reads again in MiXCR, with one record for every CDR3 protein. The table has roughly 340,000 distinct CDR3 sequences, roughly 27% seen once; the top ten hold 6.1%. The specimen was PBMCs. All receptors come from a woman aged 18-55 years in good health.

The chain links TRBV6-6 to TRBJ1-4, with D hard to call. Deletions cut 6 bases from V and 3 bases from J, with 8 bases between. CDR1 and CDR2 from the germline V gene are MNHNY and SVGAGI (reference sequence). The CDR3 consists of 13 residues. The DNA of the CDR3 is TGTGCCAGCAGGAGCGCAGCTAATGAAAAACTGTTTTTT. It specifies CASRSAANEKLFF.

The V gene is TRBV19, the J gene TRBJ1-2; D remains unclear. Trimming removed 5 bases from V and 4 bases from J, with 5 bases in between. Germline V gene sequence: CDR1 LNHDA, CDR2 SQIVND (reference sequence). The CDR3 spans 11 residues. Written as DNA, the CDR3 is TGTGCCAGTAGTCGGACCTATGGCTACACCTTC. As protein: CASSRTYGYTF.

V and J are TRBV21-1 and TRBJ1-1; TRBD1 is the table's D call, not checked against the DNA. TRBV21-1 is a pseudogene locus. The length of the CDR3 is 16 residues. The CDR3 loop reads CASSKPGQGLNTEAFF. CDR3 DNA: TGTGCCAGCAGCAAACCAGGACAGGGCCTTAACACTGAAGCTTTCTTT.

The sample holds a few counts of this clonotype. The V call is TRBV9, the J call TRBJ1-3; no definite D call. This CDR3 region has 16 residues. The ends were cut back, 4 bases at V and 0 bases at J, with 14 bases in the middle. The germline gives CDR1 SGDLS, CDR2 YYNGEE. This CDR3 reads CASSRWKTPSGNTIYF. The CDR3 DNA reads TGTGCCAGCAGCCGATGGAAAACCCCCTCTGGAAACACCATATATTTT.

A few counts support this clonotype. The V call is TRBV7-7, the J call TRBJ2-1; 7 bases agree with TRBD1. Germline V CDR1 and CDR2: SSHAT, FNYEAQ (reference sequence). Trimming at V came to 3 bases and at J to 0 bases, leaving 8 bases not matched to a gene. This CDR3 comprises 17 residues. This CDR3 reads CASSFETGASSYNEQFF. The CDR3 nucleotides are TGTGCCAGCAGCTTTGAAACAGGGGCAAGCTCCTACAATGAGCAGTTCTTC.

This clonotype was recorded a few times. This chain uses TRBV29-1 with TRBJ1-5; D is possibly TRBD1 (6 bases). The germline V and J ends were trimmed by 0 bases and 9 bases, with 18 bases remaining between them. CDR1 SQVTM and CDR2 ANQGSEA come from the germline V gene. This CDR3 has 15 amino acids. CDR3 in DNA: TGCAGCGTTGAAGAGAGGGGGGACACCAGTGGGCCCCAGCATTTT. It is translated as CSVEERGDTSGPQHF.

The V call is TRBV12-3 or TRBV12-4, the J call TRBJ1-5; perhaps TRBD1 as D (6 bases). V dropped 2 bases and J dropped 7 bases, with 18 bases sitting between them. This CDR3 spans 16 amino acids. In DNA form, the CDR3 reads TGTGCCAGCAGTTTAAGGGAACAGGGAAGGTTGCAGCCCCAGCATTTT. Amino acid sequence: CASSLREQGRLQPQHF.

As concerns this clonotype: Since the CDR3 does not end with the conserved phenylalanine or tryptophan, this likely comes from a read error. J is TRBJ2-5 and V is TRBV29-1; TRBD2 is a possible D gene (6 bases). The CDR3 extends over 15 amino acids. In germline, CDR1 is SQVTM, CDR2 ANQGSEA. Trimming took 0 bases from V and 3 from J, leaving 14 bases between them. As DNA, the CDR3 is TGCAGCGTTGAAGATCATACTAGCATAAAAGAGACCCAGTACTCC. It codes for CSVEDHTSIKETQYS.

This clonotype has more than one count but fewer than ten. The chain employs TRBV7-9 and TRBJ2-3, with TRBD2 matching over 8 bases. The junction had 15 bases not matched to a gene; V was cut back by 5 bases and J by 5 bases. The CDR3 is 17 amino acids. Germline-derived CDR1 and CDR2 are SEHNR and FQNEAQ (reference sequence). As DNA, the CDR3 is TGTGCCAGCAGCCCTCCTTACCGAGCGGGAGTTAGAGATACGCAGTATTTT. Translating gives CASSPPYRAGVRDTQYF. The whole variable domain, remainder taken from reference TRBV7-9 and TRBJ2-3, is DTGVSQNPRHKITKRGQNVTFRCDPISEHNRLYWYRQTLGQGPEFLTYFQNEAQLEKSRLLSDRFSAERPKGSFSTLEIQRTEQGDSAMYLCASSPPYRAGVRDTQYFGPGTRLTVL.

This clonotype has a handful of counts. The V call is TRBV7-8, the J call TRBJ2-5; 8 bases are shared with TRBD2. J gave up 4 bases and V 2 bases, and 12 bases lay outside the gene matches. This CDR3 comprises 17 residues. Germline values: CDR1 SGHVS, CDR2 FQNEAQ. CDR3 nucleotides: TGTGCCAGCAGCTTAAGTAACGGGGGGGTACTTGTAGAGACCCAGTACTTC. Translated: CASSLSNGGVLVETQYF.

J is TRBJ1-1 and V is TRBV19; D gene ambiguous. There are 14 residues in the CDR3. Trimming removed 6 bases at V and 1 base at J, with 12 bases between. Germline V gene sequence: CDR1 LNHDA, CDR2 SQIVND (reference sequence). CDR3 sequence (DNA): TGTGCCAGTAGAAGGAGACACTCGAACACTGAAGCTTTCTTT. As protein: CASRRRHSNTEAFF.

V gene TRBV4-2 combines with J gene TRBJ2-7; tentatively, D is TRBD1 or TRBD2 (5 bases each). CDR1 is LGHNA and CDR2 is YNFKEQ in the germline V gene. This CDR3 has 17 amino acids. Trimming left V 0 bases short and J 4 bases short, with 19 bases between. The CDR3 protein is CASSQDLKNWGPYEQYF. The DNA of the CDR3 is TGTGCCAGCAGCCAAGATCTTAAGAATTGGGGACCTTACGAGCAGTACTTC.